A selection of T cell receptor beta chains follows, all from one sample in a study of technical replicates of blood from a few donors. Generated by immunoSEQ multiplex PCR, the TCRdb table keeps only in-frame clones and is missing some. The sample yields more than 65,000 clones, 92% seen once. The source material was T cells isolated from PBMCs. The receptors originated from a human donor in good health. The CDR3 runs from the conserved cysteine through the conserved F or W. Fields, in order: V gene, J gene, clone size, D gene, CDR3 protein, CDR3 DNA. D genes are given only for firm matches. Expanded clones get a size class; other rows say once, few or many, or leave the size out.

TRBV9,TRBJ2-5,.,TRBD2,CASSDGLAGGQETQYF,TGTGCCAGCAGCGACGGGCTAGCGGGAGGCCAAGAGACCCAGTACTTC
TRBV11-2,TRBJ1-4,.,TRBD1,CASSLDRVNEKLFF,TGTGCCAGCAGCTTGGACAGGGTGAATGAAAAACTGTTTTTT
TRBV7-3,TRBJ2-1,.,TRBD2,CASSRSGGGYNEQFF,TGTGCCAGCAGCCGGTCTGGGGGGGGTTACAATGAGCAGTTCTTC
TRBV5-1,TRBJ1-2,.,.,CASSLGSATEGYTF,TGCGCCAGCAGCTTGGGATCGGCGACAGAGGGCTACACCTTC
TRBV11-2,TRBJ1-1,.,.,CASSLVLSRRNTEAFF,TGTGCCAGCAGCTTAGTACTAAGTCGGAGGAACACTGAAGCTTTCTTT
TRBV28,TRBJ1-4,.,.,CASSLTTGKLYREKLFF,TGTGCCAGCAGTTTAACTACCGGGAAGCTGTATCGGGAAAAACTGTTTTTT
TRBV27,TRBJ2-7,.,TRBD1,CASRKGQGSYEQYF,TGTGCCAGCAGGAAGGGACAGGGCTCCTACGAGCAGTACTTC
TRBV19,TRBJ1-2,.,.,CASSTHTGRGYTF,TGTGCCAGTAGTACTCATACAGGCCGTGGCTACACCTTC
TRBV4-3,TRBJ2-3,.,TRBD2,CASSQLGTSFADTQYF,TGCGCCAGCAGCCAACTCGGGACTAGCTTTGCAGATACGCAGTATTTT
TRBV10-1,TRBJ2-5,.,TRBD2,CASSEWGLVSKETQYF,TGCGCCAGCAGTGAATGGGGACTAGTCTCCAAAGAGACCCAGTACTTC
TRBV29-1,TRBJ2-3,.,.,CSVDIDTQYF,TGCAGCGTTGATATAGATACGCAGTATTTT
TRBV7-9,TRBJ2-1,.,TRBD2,CASIAGGEEQFF,TGTGCCAGCATCGCGGGGGGAGAAGAGCAGTTCTTC
TRBV6-5,TRBJ1-1,.,.,CASSILREFSTEAFF,TGTGCCAGCAGTATACTAAGGGAGTTTAGCACTGAAGCTTTCTTT
TRBV15,TRBJ1-2,once,TRBD1,CATSGSGGTGGAKDYGYTF,TGTGCCACCAGCGGAAGCGGCGGGACAGGGGGCGCCAAGGACTATGGCTACACCTTC
TRBV7-8,TRBJ2-5,.,TRBD2,CASSWGLPETQYF,TGTGCCAGCAGCTGGGGACTACCAGAGACCCAGTACTTC
TRBV7-2,TRBJ2-4,.,.,CASSLRGAKNIQYF,TGTGCCAGCAGCCTTCGGGGGGCCAAAAACATTCAGTACTTC
TRBV5-1,TRBJ2-7,.,.,CASSFTGDSYEQYF,TGCGCCAGCAGCTTCACAGGAGACTCCTACGAGCAGTACTTC
TRBV29-1,TRBJ2-7,.,.,CSVSPGTGYEQYF,TGCAGCGTCAGTCCCGGGACTGGATACGAGCAGTACTTC
TRBV25-1,TRBJ1-1,.,.,CASSSWGDTEAFF,TGTGCCAGCAGTAGTTGGGGGGACACTGAAGCTTTCTTT
TRBV5-1,TRBJ2-3,once,TRBD1,CAIKLGQADTDTQYF,TGCGCCATCAAACTCGGACAGGCCGACACAGATACGCAGTATTTT
TRBV7-9,TRBJ2-7,.,.,CASSPRAERYEQYF,TGTGCCAGCAGCCCACGAGCGGAACGCTACGAGCAGTACTTC
TRBV7-3,TRBJ2-5,.,TRBD2,CASSLSGGQETQYF,TGTGCCAGCAGCTTAAGCGGGGGCCAAGAGACCCAGTACTTC
TRBV6-6,TRBJ2-7,.,.,CASSLTSYEQYF,TGTGCCAGCAGTCTTACAAGCTACGAGCAGTACTTC
TRBV7-6,TRBJ1-1,.,.,CASSLGGSNTEAFF,TGTGCCAGCAGCTTAGGGGGCTCGAACACTGAAGCTTTCTTT
TRBV5-1,TRBJ2-3,.,.,CASSLEGAFSTDTQYF,TGCGCCAGCAGCTTGGAAGGGGCGTTCAGCACAGATACGCAGTATTTT
TRBV5-6,TRBJ2-7,.,TRBD2,CASTKLAGYYEQYF,TGTGCCAGCACCAAGCTAGCGGGGTACTACGAGCAGTACTTC
TRBV5-1,TRBJ2-3,.,.,CASSLPRDTDTQYF,TGCGCCAGCAGCTTGCCACGGGACACAGATACGCAGTATTTT
TRBV5-3,TRBJ1-1,.,.,CARSFQVLNTEAFF,TGTGCCAGAAGCTTCCAGGTTTTGAACACTGAAGCTTTCTTT
TRBV29-1,TRBJ2-1,.,TRBD2,CSVALRLAGNNEQFF,TGCAGCGTCGCCTTGAGACTAGCGGGAAACAATGAGCAGTTCTTC
TRBV5-1,TRBJ1-4,.,TRBD1,CASSLDRGRTNEKLFF,TGCGCCAGCAGCCTGGACAGGGGGCGAACTAATGAAAAACTGTTTTTT
TRBV30,TRBJ1-3,.,.,CAWSVTVPGNTIYF,TGTGCCTGGAGTGTGACAGTCCCTGGAAACACCATATATTTT
TRBV7-2,TRBJ2-7,.,TRBD2,CASSSFSGASYEQYF,TGTGCCAGCAGCTCTTTTAGCGGGGCATCCTACGAGCAGTACTTC
TRBV29-1,TRBJ2-5,.,TRBD2,CSVTPGRAGETQYF,TGCAGCGTCACTCCCGGGAGGGCCGGGGAGACCCAGTACTTC
TRBV11-2,TRBJ1-1,.,TRBD1,CASSLRFQGDTEAFF,TGTGCCAGCAGCTTAAGGTTCCAGGGGGACACTGAAGCTTTCTTT
TRBV9,TRBJ2-7,.,.,CASSGEGDLSEQYF,TGTGCCAGCAGCGGGGAGGGGGATTTGAGCGAGCAGTACTTC
TRBV5-1,TRBJ1-5,once,.,CASSLAGNQPQHF,TGCGCCAGCAGCTTGGCGGGCAATCAGCCCCAGCATTTT
TRBV5-1,TRBJ2-1,once,TRBD2,CASSLGGGLAYNEQFF,TGCGCCAGCAGCTTGGGTGGAGGACTAGCCTACAATGAGCAGTTCTTC
TRBV11-2,TRBJ1-2,.,.,CASSWRDGYGYTF,TGTGCCAGCAGCTGGCGGGACGGCTATGGCTACACCTTC
TRBV6-5,TRBJ2-3,.,.,CASRESSTDTQYF,TGTGCCAGTCGGGAATCTAGCACAGATACGCAGTATTTT
TRBV5-5,TRBJ1-1,once,.,CASSFSPGAEAFF,TGTGCCAGCAGCTTCAGCCCGGGAGCTGAAGCTTTCTTT
TRBV7-3,TRBJ2-2,.,.,CASSPRGGRNGGELFF,TGTGCCAGCAGCCCGCGGGGTGGGAGAAACGGCGGGGAGCTGTTTTTT
TRBV9,TRBJ1-5,.,.,CASSVGSGRMDQPQHF,TGTGCCAGCAGCGTAGGGTCCGGGAGGATGGATCAGCCCCAGCATTTT
TRBV29-1,TRBJ2-1,once,TRBD1,CSVVRTGLSYNEQFF,TGCAGCGTTGTAAGGACAGGGTTGTCCTACAATGAGCAGTTCTTC
TRBV5-6,TRBJ1-2,.,TRBD1,CASSTWTGADYTF,TGTGCCAGCAGCACTTGGACAGGGGCGGACTACACCTTC
TRBV4-3,TRBJ2-3,.,TRBD2,CASRQREGGTDTQYF,TGCGCCAGCCGTCAGCGGGAGGGGGGCACAGATACGCAGTATTTT
TRBV7-6,TRBJ2-7,.,.,CASSLFQGSSYEQYF,TGTGCCAGCAGCTTATTCCAGGGTTCCTCCTACGAGCAGTACTTC
TRBV7-8,TRBJ1-5,.,TRBD1,CASSLTGGRNQPQHF,TGTGCCAGCAGCCTTACAGGGGGGCGCAATCAGCCCCAGCATTTT
TRBV4-2,TRBJ1-1,.,.,CASSLGGANTEAFF,TGTGCCAGCAGCCTTGGGGGGGCCAACACTGAAGCTTTCTTT
TRBV30,TRBJ2-2,.,TRBD1,CAWSPLDRALTGELFF,TGTGCCTGGAGCCCCCTGGACAGGGCCCTCACCGGGGAGCTGTTTTTT
TRBV2,TRBJ1-5,.,.,CASSEQGSNQPQHF,TGTGCCAGCAGTGAACAGGGCAGCAATCAGCCCCAGCATTTT
TRBV11-2,TRBJ2-1,.,TRBD2,CASSLGWTSGIYEQFF,TGTGCCAGCAGCTTAGGATGGACTAGCGGGATATATGAGCAGTTCTTC
TRBV18,TRBJ1-2,.,TRBD1,CASSLGQGASRGNYGYTF,TGTGCCAGCTCACTCGGACAGGGGGCTTCACGAGGGAACTATGGCTACACCTTC
TRBV28,TRBJ1-4,.,.,CASSPTPGHGPSEKLFF,TGTGCCAGCAGCCCGACGCCGGGACACGGGCCCAGCGAAAAACTGTTTTTT
TRBV7-9,TRBJ2-5,.,TRBD2,CASSLGLAGEETQYF,TGTGCCAGCAGCTTGGGGTTAGCGGGAGAAGAGACCCAGTACTTC
TRBV6-5,TRBJ2-1,.,TRBD1,CASSATGTGVNEQFF,TGTGCCAGCAGTGCAACCGGGACAGGGGTCAATGAGCAGTTCTTC